The present entry profiles one T cell receptor (beta chain) with its context. The target antigen is unknown. Repertoires were generated with immunoSEQ multiplex PCR, while TCRdb's copy carries only in-frame clones and drops some. The data contain some 110,000 clones, around 93% of them singletons. Germline loops: CDR1 SGHTA, CDR2 FQGNSA. V was pared by 1 base and J by 1 base, with 3 bases of the junction left unmatched. The CDR3 is 15 residues long. The data originate from a study of OX40 agonist ivuxolimab in advanced cancers. Looking at the study overall: Patients received intravenous ivuxolimab every 2 weeks at 0.01 to 10 mg/kg. Patients treated during dose escalation were battling hepatocellular carcinoma, melanoma, renal cell or head and neck cancer. Three dose-escalation patients had partial responses: one with hepatocellular carcinoma and two with cutaneous melanoma.

Notes on the study in general: Some nonresponders also had low normalized T-cell clonal expansion.

The sequencing here drew on CD4+ or CD8+ T cells sorted from blood, taken in a trial of the OX40 agonist ivuxolimab. The rearrangement joins TRBV7-2 to TRBJ1-2; 7 bases align to TRBD1. This receptor was obtained from an adult with an advanced solid tumor such as melanoma, head and neck, liver or kidney cancer. CDR3: CASSLEGGVNYGYTF. The CDR3 nucleotides read TGTGCCAGCAGCTTAGAAGGGGGCGTTAACTATGGCTACACCTTC.